The rows below give T cell receptor beta chains drawn from one sample of a study of Ad26.COV2.S vaccination and SARS-CoV-2 variants. The data were produced by immunoSEQ multiplex PCR, yet TCRdb's version contains in-frame clones alone and is incomplete. The data hold about 470,000 clones, with about 90% observed a single time. This specimen was peripheral blood, taken in a trial of Ad26.COV2.S vaccine versus placebo. Receptors originate from a person aged 18-60 years who received the Ad26.COV2.S COVID-19 vaccine or a placebo. CDR3s include the opening cysteine and the closing phenylalanine or tryptophan. The order of the fields is CDR3 protein, CDR3 DNA, clone size, V gene, D gene, J gene. A D gene is named only where the DNA matches it firmly. Some rows mark clone size as missing; the rest say once, few, many or name a class of expanded clone.

cdr3_aa: CASSHLTGAAYEQYF
cdr3_nt: TGTGCCAGCAGCCACCTCACAGGAGCGGCCTACGAGCAGTACTTC
clone_size: -
v_call: TRBV5-4
d_call: -
j_call: TRBJ2-7

cdr3_aa: CASSLSPQNNQPQHF
cdr3_nt: TGTGCCAGCAGTTTATCGCCACAGAACAATCAGCCCCAGCATTTT
clone_size: -
v_call: TRBV27
d_call: -
j_call: TRBJ1-5

cdr3_aa: CASSLKTSLREQFF
cdr3_nt: TGTGCCAGCAGTTTGAAGACTAGCCTGAGGGAGCAGTTCTTC
clone_size: once
v_call: TRBV27
d_call: TRBD2
j_call: TRBJ2-1

cdr3_aa: CASSLAAGAEETQYF
cdr3_nt: TGTGCCAGCAGCTTGGCAGCTGGGGCGGAAGAGACCCAGTACTTC
clone_size: -
v_call: TRBV5-4
d_call: -
j_call: TRBJ2-5

cdr3_aa: CATSAQSDEQFF
cdr3_nt: TGTGCCACCAGTGCTCAATCGGATGAGCAGTTCTTC
clone_size: -
v_call: TRBV24-1
d_call: -
j_call: TRBJ2-1

cdr3_aa: CASILGASTDTQYF
cdr3_nt: TGTGCCAGCATCCTGGGGGCTAGCACAGATACGCAGTATTTT
clone_size: -
v_call: TRBV2
d_call: -
j_call: TRBJ2-3

cdr3_aa: CASSQNTQETQYF
cdr3_nt: TGTGCCAGCAGCCAAAACACCCAAGAGACCCAGTACTTC
clone_size: -
v_call: TRBV3-1/TRBV3-2
d_call: -
j_call: TRBJ2-5

cdr3_aa: CASSISRGQGQFF
cdr3_nt: TGTGCCAGTAGTATATCTAGGGGACAGGGGCAGTTCTTC
clone_size: once
v_call: TRBV19
d_call: TRBD1
j_call: TRBJ2-1

cdr3_aa: CASSEGAGYTF
cdr3_nt: TGTGCCAGCAGTGAAGGGGCTGGCTACACCTTC
clone_size: few
v_call: TRBV2
d_call: -
j_call: TRBJ1-2

cdr3_aa: CASSLSGDRGNQPQHF
cdr3_nt: TGTGCCAGCAGTTTATCGGGGGACAGGGGCAATCAGCCCCAGCATTTT
clone_size: -
v_call: TRBV27
d_call: TRBD1
j_call: TRBJ1-5

cdr3_aa: CASSLWSGNTIYF
cdr3_nt: TGTGCCAGCAGCTTATGGTCTGGAAACACCATATATTTT
clone_size: -
v_call: TRBV11-3
d_call: -
j_call: TRBJ1-3

cdr3_aa: CASSSGTGGTTDTQYF
cdr3_nt: TGTGCCAGCAGCTCAGGGACAGGGGGCACCACAGATACGCAGTATTTT
clone_size: -
v_call: TRBV7-8
d_call: TRBD1
j_call: TRBJ2-3

cdr3_aa: CASSRTGWQPQHF
cdr3_nt: TGTGCCAGCAGCCGGACAGGGTGGCAGCCCCAGCATTTT
clone_size: once
v_call: TRBV6-5
d_call: TRBD1
j_call: TRBJ1-5

cdr3_aa: CAWTPTGYGYTF
cdr3_nt: TGTGCCTGGACTCCCACGGGATATGGCTACACCTTC
clone_size: -
v_call: TRBV30
d_call: -
j_call: TRBJ1-2

cdr3_aa: CASSDQDTGELFF
cdr3_nt: TGTGCCAGCAGTGACCAAGACACCGGGGAGCTGTTTTTT
clone_size: few
v_call: TRBV6-4
d_call: -
j_call: TRBJ2-2

cdr3_aa: CASSTPGQIAKNIQYF
cdr3_nt: TGTGCCAGCAGCACACCGGGACAGATAGCCAAAAACATTCAGTACTTC
clone_size: -
v_call: TRBV7-2
d_call: TRBD1
j_call: TRBJ2-4

cdr3_aa: CASSRLRREGSGNEQFF
cdr3_nt: TGTGCCAGCAGCCGACTGAGACGGGAGGGCTCGGGGAATGAGCAGTTCTTC
clone_size: -
v_call: TRBV4-2
d_call: TRBD2
j_call: TRBJ2-1

cdr3_aa: CSPYEQYF
cdr3_nt: TGCAGTCCATACGAGCAGTACTTC
clone_size: few
v_call: TRBV20-1
d_call: -
j_call: TRBJ2-7

cdr3_aa: CAIRPTTGSSYEQYF
cdr3_nt: TGTGCCATCCGTCCTACGACAGGGAGCTCCTACGAGCAGTACTTC
clone_size: few
v_call: TRBV10-3
d_call: TRBD1
j_call: TRBJ2-7

cdr3_aa: CASSLGSHQEQYF
cdr3_nt: TGTGCCAGCAGCTTAGGGTCACATCAGGAGCAGTACTTC
clone_size: -
v_call: TRBV7-2
d_call: -
j_call: TRBJ2-7

cdr3_aa: CASSFERGTDTQYF
cdr3_nt: TGTGCCAGCAGCTTCGAAAGGGGCACAGATACGCAGTATTTT
clone_size: few
v_call: TRBV7-9
d_call: -
j_call: TRBJ2-3

cdr3_aa: CASSSRTLEITDTQYF
cdr3_nt: TGTGCCAGCAGCTCCCGTACCCTAGAGATCACAGATACGCAGTATTTT
clone_size: -
v_call: TRBV7-6
d_call: -
j_call: TRBJ2-3

cdr3_aa: CASSWGGTGELFF
cdr3_nt: TGTGCCAGCAGCTGGGGGGGGACCGGGGAGCTGTTTTTT
clone_size: -
v_call: TRBV12-3/TRBV12-4
d_call: TRBD2
j_call: TRBJ2-2

cdr3_aa: CASSGDRDEQYF
cdr3_nt: TGTGCCAGCAGCGGGGACAGGGACGAGCAGTACTTC
clone_size: -
v_call: TRBV28
d_call: TRBD1
j_call: TRBJ2-7

cdr3_aa: CASNPLRGFSNTEAFF
cdr3_nt: TGTGCCAGTAACCCGCTACGGGGATTTTCCAACACTGAAGCTTTCTTT
clone_size: -
v_call: TRBV19
d_call: -
j_call: TRBJ1-1

cdr3_aa: CASSFLGNLYNQPQHF
cdr3_nt: TGTGCCAGCAGTTTTTTGGGGAACCTATACAATCAGCCCCAGCATTTT
clone_size: -
v_call: TRBV27
d_call: -
j_call: TRBJ1-5

cdr3_aa: CASSFGTGTDTQYF
cdr3_nt: TGTGCCAGCAGCTTTGGGACAGGGACAGATACGCAGTATTTT
clone_size: once
v_call: TRBV7-8
d_call: TRBD1
j_call: TRBJ2-3

cdr3_aa: CASSIGLLAGGVSDTQYF
cdr3_nt: TGTGCCAGTAGTATAGGCCTACTAGCGGGAGGTGTTAGTGATACGCAGTATTTT
clone_size: -
v_call: TRBV19
d_call: TRBD2
j_call: TRBJ2-3

cdr3_aa: CASSGGLGGQPQHF
cdr3_nt: TGTGCCAGCAGTGGCGGTTTGGGGGGTCAGCCCCAGCATTTT
clone_size: -
v_call: TRBV28
d_call: -
j_call: TRBJ1-5

cdr3_aa: CASSYGVISSYNEQFF
cdr3_nt: TGTGCCAGCAGTTACGGGGTGATCAGCTCCTACAATGAGCAGTTCTTC
clone_size: -
v_call: TRBV6-5
d_call: -
j_call: TRBJ2-1

cdr3_aa: CASSLGRGVTYEQYF
cdr3_nt: TGTGCCAGCAGCTTAGGGCGGGGAGTCACCTACGAGCAGTACTTC
clone_size: -
v_call: TRBV7-9
d_call: -
j_call: TRBJ2-7

cdr3_aa: CASSATRTDQETQYF
cdr3_nt: TGTGCCAGCAGTGCCACCCGGACTGACCAAGAGACCCAGTACTTC
clone_size: -
v_call: TRBV2
d_call: -
j_call: TRBJ2-5

cdr3_aa: CASSLGRVSGANVLTF
cdr3_nt: TGTGCCAGCAGCTTAGGGAGGGTGTCTGGGGCCAACGTCCTGACTTTC
clone_size: -
v_call: TRBV11-2
d_call: -
j_call: TRBJ2-6

cdr3_aa: CASSFTSGRATDTQYF
cdr3_nt: TGTGCCAGCAGCTTTACTAGCGGGAGGGCCACAGATACGCAGTATTTT
clone_size: -
v_call: TRBV5-8
d_call: TRBD2
j_call: TRBJ2-3